This T cell receptor (beta chain) was documented in a study of control samples from healthy donors and cancer patients (dated by TCRdb to the early 2020s). The receptor library was made with the immunoSEQ multiplex PCR assay. TCRdb mirrors the immuneACCESS table, restricted to in-frame sequences. Some clones are absent from its copies; in checked studies, under half trace to an unresolved V gene, and the reason for the others is unknown. The sample includes about 57,000 clones, with 85% to 95% observed a single time. Less than 4% of the sample belongs to the ten largest clones. The CDR3 has 15 amino acids, counting the end cysteine and phenylalanine. The entry retains the CDR3 DNA only, 45 bases that are in frame from base 1. The germline V gene (reference sequence) supplies CDR1 MNHEY and CDR2 SMNVEV. The junction shows trimming of 0 bases on V and 9 bases on J, and the gene matches do not reach 9 bases of it.

Details on this clone: The antigen it binds to is not known. Qualities for individual bases were not recorded, and no much larger clone is one base off.

The sequence was obtained from a young man in good health. Sequencing used blood. The chain links TRBV27 with TRBJ2-7; a stretch of 9 junction bases matches TRBD2. The CDR3 reads as follows: CASSLSGTSSGGQYF. The nucleotides are TGTGCCAGCAGTTTATCCGGGACTAGCTCTGGCGGGCAGTACTTC.